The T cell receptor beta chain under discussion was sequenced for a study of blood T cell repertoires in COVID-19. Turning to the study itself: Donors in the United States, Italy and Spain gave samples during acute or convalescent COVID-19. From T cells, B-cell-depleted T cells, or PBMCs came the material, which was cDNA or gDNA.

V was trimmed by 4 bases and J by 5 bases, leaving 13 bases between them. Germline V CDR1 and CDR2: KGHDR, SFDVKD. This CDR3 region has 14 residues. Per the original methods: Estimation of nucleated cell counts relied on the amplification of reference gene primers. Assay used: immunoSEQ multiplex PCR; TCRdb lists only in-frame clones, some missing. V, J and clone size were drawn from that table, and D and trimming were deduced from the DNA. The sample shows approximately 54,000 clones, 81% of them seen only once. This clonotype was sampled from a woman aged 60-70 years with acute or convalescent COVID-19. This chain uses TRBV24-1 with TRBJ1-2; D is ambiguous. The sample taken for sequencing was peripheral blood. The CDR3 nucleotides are TGTGCCACCAGTGACCCGTCCCGCGAGTATGGCTACACCTTC. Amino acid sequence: CATSDPSREYGYTF.